This T cell receptor (beta chain) was identified in a study of blood T cell repertoires in COVID-19. The CDR3 covers 15 residues. The V gene lost 3 bases and the J gene lost 0 bases, with 6 bases spanning the gap. Germline CDR1 reads MNHEY; CDR2 reads SMNVEV (reference sequence). Assay used: immunoSEQ multiplex PCR; TCRdb lists only in-frame clones, some missing. This sample has more than 200,000 clones, with about 90% found just once. The V and J genes are TRBV27 and TRBJ1-6; D gene uncertain. The source of this sequence is a man aged 25 to 40 with COVID-19, enrolled during active disease. Input material: peripheral blood. DNA of the CDR3: TGTGCCAGCAGTTTTTGGAGCTCCTATAATTCACCCCTCCACTTT. The encoded protein is CASSFWSSYNSPLHF.